The sequence of this T cell receptor beta chain was determined in a study of T cells in Graves' hyperthyroidism and ophthalmopathy (dated by TCRdb to the late 2010s). Describing the broader study: Peripheral blood samples were taken at initial diagnosis, before any treatment was given. Once sampling was done, hyperthyroidism patients were given methimazole at a starting dose of 30 mg daily, whereas ophthalmopathy patients were given high-dose intravenous methylprednisolone. The roughly 90 discovery patients were divided at random into training and test sets in a 7:3 ratio. Prospective prediction of ophthalmopathy was tested in an independent validation cohort consisting of 18 hyperthyroidism patients and over 15 patients who later progressed to ophthalmopathy. A discovery cohort of about a hundred patients, 43 with Graves' ophthalmopathy and fewer than 65 with stable Graves' hyperthyroidism, was used to find distinguishing TCR V-J signatures. In more than 5 Graves' hyperthyroidism patients, the study also compared T-cell repertoires from thyroid tissue with T-cell repertoires from blood. The paper reports TCR Vbeta CDR3 sequencing of approximately 140 peripheral blood samples: 43 ophthalmopathy, about 75 hyperthyroidism and approximately 17 progressor patients.

The CDR3 contains 12 residues, cysteine and phenylalanine counted. Just the 36-base CDR3 DNA is kept, in frame starting at base 1. Looking up the germline V gene (reference sequence) yields CDR1 SEHNR and CDR2 FQNEAQ. After removal of 8 bases from V and 4 bases from J, the junction retains 3 bases not matched to a gene. Amplification of TCR beta CDR3 regions was carried out from RNA transcripts. The first round of RT-PCR for the TCR CDR3 was performed with the HTBI primer set and the Qiagen OneStep RT-PCR kit. Libraries were constructed in a second round of multiplex PCR, after which size selection and purification were performed. Paired-end sequencing of the libraries was performed with 100 bp reads on an Illumina HiSeq2000. The authors' analysis ran thus. Raw data were processed with SOAPnuke, discarding reads with adapters, uncalled bases, mean Phred below 15, or no exact constant-primer or identifier match. COPE v1.2.5 was used to merge high-quality paired reads, and clonotypes were defined as unique nucleotide sequences. MiTCR v1.1 was used to align the clonotypes against IMGT TRBV, TRBD and TRBJ reference segments. The analysis included only V-J combinations with a frequency above 0.0001, which together covered roughly 99% of the repertoires. The TCS score was defined as the ratio of F50 (clonal expansion) to E x V (chaos), calculated using BLOSUM62-based TCRdist between CDR3 peptides within each V-J. Welch's t-statistics and random forest reduced around 510 V-J features to 13, which were used in a naive Bayes classifier (R e1071). The public reads were reanalyzed by TCRdb: fastp trimming at Q25, MiXCR alignment, in-frame beta chains only. Each entry merges the rows of one CDR3 protein and shows their most common DNA and genes. These V and J calls rely on TCRdb rather than the paper's analysis. The sample table contains more than 300,000 distinct CDR3 sequences; only one count was recorded for about 18% of them. Of the sample, 40% to 45% is held by the ten largest clones.

What the research found in general, with its limitations: A model built on a 13 V-J signature distinguished ophthalmopathy from stable hyperthyroidism, reaching 87.88% sensitivity and around 82% specificity in cross-validation and 80%/75% in testing. Blood samples also contained most of the expanded thyroid clonotypes (frequency above 0.001), which suggests that blood repertoires may reflect thyroid immune responses. No statistical method was used to fix the sample size in advance, and group allocation was not hidden from the investigators. In validation, the model predicted progression to ophthalmopathy a median of approximately 6.3 months before onset, with about 71% sensitivity and roughly 77% specificity.

Of note for this clonotype: Its recognized antigen is unknown. The sample holds no much larger clone one base away, and base qualities are not on file.

In the ophthalmopathy patients, disease was moderately to severely active, with a Clinical Activity Score of 3 or more, a NOSPECS grade of 4 or more, and a duration of less than 3 months. Exclusion was applied to patients with uncontrolled infections, other autoimmune diseases, pregnancy or lactation. Diagnoses were established on the basis of clinical symptoms, serum thyroxine and TRAb, thyroid ultrasound, and orbital computed tomography. PBMCs were separated from roughly 9.6 ml of fresh peripheral blood using Ficoll-Paque density gradient centrifugation. Total RNA was extracted with Trizol reagent, and quality was checked on an Agilent 2100 Bioanalyzer.

The chain was built from TRBV7-9 and TRBJ2-3, and 7 junctional nucleotides match TRBD2. Sequenced input: blood. This receptor was taken from a man between 18 and 35 years old with Graves' ophthalmopathy. The nucleotide sequence reads TGTGCCAGCGGGGCGGGGGCAGATACGCAGTATTTT. Its protein reads: CASGAGADTQYF.